This passage covers 30 T cell receptor beta chains from one sample sequenced in a study of blood T cell repertoires in COVID-19. Generated by immunoSEQ multiplex PCR, the TCRdb table keeps only in-frame clones and is missing some. This sample has just under 65,000 clones, with 76% found just once. Sequencing used peripheral blood. The receptors shown here come from a woman aged 80 or over with acute or convalescent COVID-19.

The rearrangement links TRBV5-1 to TRBJ2-7, with 15 bases identical to TRBD2. The CDR3 length is 15 residues. V shed 1 base and J 6 bases; nucleotides not matched to a gene: 2. Germline V gene sequence: CDR1 SGHRS, CDR2 YFSETQ. The CDR3 loop reads CASSLMGLAGGEQYF. The CDR3 bases are TGCGCCAGCAGCTTGATGGGACTAGCGGGAGGCGAGCAGTACTTC.

The chain couples TRBV4-2 to TRBJ2-7; 10 nucleotides align to TRBD2. The CDR3 totals 14 residues. Germline V gene sequence: CDR1 LGHNA, CDR2 YNFKEQ. After removal of 1 base from V and 4 bases from J, the junction contained 1 base not matched to a gene. CDR3 in DNA: TGTGCCAGCAGCCAAGCTAGCGGGAGTTACGAGCAGTACTTC. Translation: CASSQASGSYEQYF.

CDR3 residues: CASSFAAGSYNEQFF. CDR3 coding DNA: TGTGCCAGCAGCTTCGCAGCGGGATCCTACAATGAGCAGTTCTTC. This rearrangement joins TRBV7-9 to TRBJ2-1; TRBD2 matches 7 bases. Germline V CDR1 and CDR2: SEHNR, FQNEAQ (reference sequence). With 3 bases clipped from V and 1 base from J, the junction kept 3 bases outside the gene matches. There are 15 residues in the CDR3.

V gene TRBV12-2 combines with J gene TRBJ2-3; TRBD1 is the table's D call and was not checked against the DNA. TRBV12-2 represents a pseudogene. CDR3 length: 16 amino acids. The CDR3 loop reads CASRTFGQDTADTQYF. The CDR3 DNA reads TGTGCAAGTCGCACTTTCGGACAGGACACGGCAGATACGCAGTATTTT.

This chain joins TRBV6-4 and TRBJ2-2; 8 bases are shared with TRBD2. The CDR3 has 14 residues. CDR1 and CDR2 from the germline V gene are MRHNA and SNTAGT. V dropped 6 bases and J dropped 3; count of bases not matched to a gene: 3. As DNA, the CDR3 is TGTGCCAGCAGCGCACTAGCGGACACCGGGGAGCTGTTTTTT. Protein sequence: CASSALADTGELFF.

V gene TRBV6-1 combines with J gene TRBJ2-1, with 9 bases that match TRBD2. The V segment lost 3 bases and the J segment 4 bases; nucleotides outside the gene matches: 4. From germline, CDR1 is MNHNS and CDR2 SASEGT. This CDR3 comprises 15 residues. In DNA, the CDR3 is TGTGCCAGCAGTGATAGCGGGAGTAGGTACAATGAGCAGTTCTTC. Translating it yields CASSDSGSRYNEQFF.

The chain has TRBV28 and TRBJ1-2, with D possibly matching TRBD1 (5 bases). Germline V gives CDR1 MDHEN, CDR2 SYDVKM. Between the trimmed V and J ends, which lost 7 bases and 1 base, there was a span of 13 bases. The CDR3 runs to 14 residues. The CDR3, as DNA: TGTGCCAGCACCAAACCCAGGGTTAACTATGGCTACACCTTC. This sequence encodes CASTKPRVNYGYTF.

This chain connects TRBV28 to TRBJ1-1, with TRBD1 as a possible D gene (5 bases). With 6 bases removed from V and 4 bases from J, the gap between germline ends came to 27 bases. This CDR3 contains 18 residues. The germline gives CDR1 MDHEN, CDR2 SYDVKM. CDR3 region: CASSVLAANWGGVTEAFF. As DNA, the CDR3 is TGTGCCAGCAGCGTTTTGGCAGCTAACTGGGGGGGGGTCACTGAAGCTTTCTTT.

This clone appeared once. This sequence joins TRBV7-9 and TRBJ1-1; 8 bases are a match to TRBD1. Germline CDR1 reads SEHNR; CDR2 reads FQNEAQ (reference sequence). The CDR3 sequence is 14 residues long. Trimming at V came to 7 bases and at J to 4 bases, leaving 8 bases not matched to a gene. CDR3 amino acids: CASTTDRALTEAFF. Here the CDR3 DNA reads TGTGCCAGCACCACGGACAGGGCACTCACTGAAGCTTTCTTT.

For the CDR3, the DNA is TGTGCCAGTAGTATAAAGGGACTAGCGGGACCGAACACCGGGGAGCTGTTTTTT. Translating it yields CASSIKGLAGPNTGELFF. The chain recombines TRBV19 with TRBJ2-2; 13 nucleotides agree with TRBD2. The CDR3 is 18 residues long. V trimming: 2 bases; J trimming: 0 bases; junction bases outside the gene matches: 3. Germline V gene sequence: CDR1 LNHDA, CDR2 SQIVND (reference sequence).

In its sample, this clone was seen a few times. The chain couples TRBV2 to TRBJ1-5; unclear D gene. CDR3 length: 13 residues. The germline V gene encodes CDR1 SNHLY and CDR2 FYNNEI. The V end was cut by 7 bases, the J end by 4 bases, with 11 bases between. This chain's CDR3 is CASTPVPNQPQHF. The CDR3 region has the DNA TGTGCCAGCACCCCGGTACCGAATCAGCCCCAGCATTTT.

The chain is built from TRBV5-1 and TRBJ1-2, with D maybe TRBD1 (6 bases). Germline V gives CDR1 SGHRS, CDR2 YFSETQ. Trimming removed 5 bases at V and 3 bases at J, with 14 bases between. This CDR3 has 14 amino acids. CDR3 amino acids: CASSSRTEDYGYTF. DNA for the CDR3: TGCGCCAGCAGTAGCAGGACAGAGGACTATGGCTACACCTTC.

The chain carries TRBV7-3 and TRBJ2-5, with 7 positions matching TRBD2. V lost 2 bases, J lost 5 bases, and 8 bases stayed unmatched. Germline loops: CDR1 SGHTA, CDR2 FQGTGA. The CDR3 spans 15 residues. CDR3 protein: CASSLVTGAGETQYF. The CDR3 DNA reads TGTGCCAGCAGCTTAGTTACGGGAGCGGGGGAGACCCAGTACTTC.

This clone has a single count. The chain links TRBV6-1 to TRBJ1-2, with 7 bases that match TRBD1. Per the germline V gene, CDR1 is MNHNS and CDR2 is SASEGT. J gave up 8 bases and V 3 bases, and 15 bases lay outside the gene matches. CDR3 length: 16 amino acids. In DNA, the CDR3 is TGTGCCAGCAGTGACCTTGATCGGACAGGTCTGCGGGGCTACACCTTC. Translated, it gives CASSDLDRTGLRGYTF.

This clone was observed a handful of times. The chain links TRBV4-1 to TRBJ2-7; D is undetermined. Per the germline V gene, CDR1 is MGHRA and CDR2 is YSYEKL. This CDR3 has 17 residues. V was clipped by 1 base and J by 7 bases, with 23 bases between them. The CDR3, as DNA: TGCGCCAGCAGCCAAGGACTGAAGGCTCTCCTCCGGAGTGAGCAGTACTTC. It codes for CASSQGLKALLRSEQYF.

Relative to its sample, this clone is medium-sized. This sequence joins TRBV7-9 and TRBJ2-7; 8 bases are shared with TRBD1. V lost 5 bases, J lost 2 bases, and 5 bases stayed unmatched. From germline, CDR1 is SEHNR and CDR2 FQNEAQ (reference sequence). The CDR3 is made up of 14 amino acids. The CDR3 region is CASSMTGVTYEQYF. DNA for the CDR3: TGTGCCAGCAGCATGACAGGGGTCACCTACGAGCAGTACTTC.

The rearrangement links TRBV10-1 to TRBJ2-7, with TRBD2 matching over 7 bases. Losses at the gene ends were 7 bases for V and 6 bases for J; bases not matched to a gene: 15. Per the germline V gene, CDR1 is WNHNN and CDR2 is SYGVQD (reference sequence). CDR3 length: 15 amino acids. The CDR3 sequence is CASTDPSVGRPEQYF. For the CDR3, the DNA is TGCGCCAGCACCGACCCCTCAGTCGGGAGGCCCGAGCAGTACTTC.

The rearrangement joins TRBV6-2 or TRBV6-3 to TRBJ2-1; D is perhaps TRBD1 (5 bases). This CDR3 region has 15 residues. V shed 3 bases and J shed 4 bases, with 13 bases lying between them. Germline V gene lookup returns CDR1 MNHEY and CDR2 SVGEGT. The CDR3 protein is CASSYLPAGYNEQFF. The CDR3 bases are TGTGCCAGCAGTTATTTGCCCGCAGGGTACAATGAGCAGTTCTTC.

J is TRBJ2-3 and V is TRBV5-8; D gene unclear. V dropped 0 bases and J dropped 0 bases, with 8 bases sitting between them. CDR3 size: 15 residues. The germline V gene encodes CDR1 SGHTS and CDR2 YDEGEE. The CDR3 loop is CASSLGRYSTDTQYF. The DNA for the CDR3 is TGTGCCAGCAGCTTGGGGCGGTATAGCACAGATACGCAGTATTTT.

This clone has a single count. The chain combines TRBV9 with TRBJ2-7; D is perhaps TRBD2 (5 bases). Germline V gene lookup returns CDR1 SGDLS and CDR2 YYNGEE. The CDR3 runs 15 residues. Trimming removed 0 bases at V and 7 bases at J, with 17 bases between. The CDR3 reads CASSVELVATGEQYF. The CDR3 DNA is TGTGCCAGCAGCGTAGAACTAGTCGCGACGGGTGAGCAGTACTTC.

The sample holds many counts of this clone. The chain combines TRBV6-2 or TRBV6-3 with TRBJ2-7; D is possibly TRBD2 (6 bases). The CDR3 loop spans 16 amino acids. Per the germline V gene, CDR1 is MNHEY and CDR2 is SVGEGT. The V gene lost 6 bases and the J gene lost 0 bases, with 18 bases spanning the gap. CDR3 residues: CASSPVGTSLSYEQYF. The CDR3 DNA sequence: TGTGCCAGCAGCCCTGTCGGGACTTCCCTCTCCTACGAGCAGTACTTC.

The chain employs TRBV6-5 and TRBJ1-5; 7 bases are a match to TRBD1. With 6 bases clipped from V and 5 bases from J, the junction kept 7 bases outside the gene matches. Germline loops: CDR1 MNHEY, CDR2 SVGAGI. This CDR3 is built from 14 residues. The CDR3 coding sequence is TGTGCCAGCAGACAGGGGTCGGGCGATCAGCCCCAGCATTTT. Encoded protein: CASRQGSGDQPQHF.

The V gene is TRBV6-1, the J gene TRBJ2-4, with D tentatively TRBD2 (5 bases). Trimming pared 1 base from V and 3 bases from J, leaving 7 bases between. Germline V CDR1 and CDR2: MNHNS, SASEGT. The CDR3 sequence is 14 residues long. The chain's CDR3 is CASSEGTVKNIQYF. CDR3 DNA: TGTGCCAGCAGTGAAGGGACTGTCAAAAACATTCAGTACTTC.

This clone is deemed medium-sized (0.01 to 0.1%). This same CDR3 is encoded by further DNA sequences in the sample. The chain has TRBV29-1 and TRBJ2-1, with 7 nucleotides matching TRBD2. The CDR3 runs 12 residues. Germline CDR1 reads SQVTM; CDR2 reads ANQGSEA. CDR3 bases: TGCAGGGGGGGGGAGTCCTACAATGAGCAGTTCTTC. Its translation is CRGGESYNEQFF.

The V gene is TRBV5-1, the J gene TRBJ1-2; 9 positions match TRBD1. V dropped 0 bases and J dropped 7; count of bases not matched to a gene: 4. Germline-derived CDR1 and CDR2 are SGHRS and YFSETQ. This CDR3 contains 14 residues. The DNA of the CDR3 is TGCGCCAGCAGCTTGGAGTTGACAGGGGGTGGCTACACCTTC. This encodes CASSLELTGGGYTF.

This sequence joins TRBV11-3 and TRBJ2-1, with 11 bases aligning to TRBD2. V lost 1 base, J lost 7 bases, and 3 bases stayed unmatched. The CDR3 extends over 15 amino acids. Looked up from germline, CDR1 is SGHNT and CDR2 is YENEEA. The CDR3: CASSLGTSGRNEQFF. For the CDR3, the DNA is TGTGCCAGCAGCTTAGGAACTAGCGGGAGAAATGAGCAGTTCTTC.

CDR3 sequence (DNA): TGTGCCAGCAGCCGCGAGGGACAATATGGCTACACCTTC. This codes for CASSREGQYGYTF. The chain combines TRBV5-6 with TRBJ1-2; possibly TRBD1 for D (6 bases). V lost 4 bases to trimming and J lost 5 bases, with 12 bases between them. CDR1 and CDR2 from the germline V gene are SGHDT and YYEEEE. This CDR3 is 13 amino acids long.

The chain joins TRBV13 to TRBJ1-6; D may be TRBD1 (5 bases). CDR1 and CDR2 from the germline V gene are PRHDT and FYEKMQ (reference sequence). The germline V and J ends were trimmed by 5 bases and 9 bases, with 14 bases remaining between them. The CDR3 has 14 amino acids. Here the CDR3 DNA reads TGTGCCAGCAGCCGAACGGGGGGTAGTTCACCCCTCCACTTT. Translation: CASSRTGGSSPLHF.

The chain is built from TRBV7-9 and TRBJ1-1; weak D call: TRBD1 (5 bases). CDR1 and CDR2 (germline): SEHNR, FQNEAQ (reference sequence). The CDR3 has 13 residues. V was clipped by 5 bases and J by 8 bases, with 15 bases between them. The CDR3 bases are TGTGCCAGCAGCCCAATAACAGGTGGAGAAGCTTTCTTT. Amino acid sequence: CASSPITGGEAFF.

The CDR3 region has the DNA TGTGCCAGCAGCCGACTAGCGGGAGGGGTGACGCAGTATTTT. The encoded protein is CASSRLAGGVTQYF. This chain joins TRBV2 and TRBJ2-3; 14 positions match TRBD2. Looked up from germline, CDR1 is SNHLY and CDR2 is FYNNEI. The V and J ends lost 6 bases and 9 bases, in that order; junction bases with no gene match: 5. The CDR3 covers 14 residues.